Below, one T cell receptor beta chain is given with its context. Its antigen specificity is not known. No much larger clonotype is one base removed from it; base qualities were not supplied. Each collaborating institution followed its own protocols to collect whole blood in K2EDTA tubes. Collaborator samples were shipped for TCRbeta analysis as frozen whole blood, isolated PBMCs, or DNA extracted from either sample type. The data derive from a study of blood T cell repertoires in COVID-19 (dated by TCRdb to between 2020 and 2021). Describing the broader study: Collaborator samples came from the United States, Italy and Spain and covered acute and convalescent phases of COVID-19. The material from the prospective study consisted of cDNA or gDNA derived from T cells, B-cell-depleted T cells, or PBMCs. Deeply sampled blood TCRbeta repertoires from subjects exposed to, actively infected with, or recovered from COVID-19 were included in the dataset. The repertoires were made available in a free public database intended to serve as a resource for research on the immune response to SARS-CoV-2. Samples were obtained from the ongoing ImmuneRACE study (first 160 participants) and from roughly 1,300 subjects provided by 6 global collaborators. Nearly every sample came with metadata listing a de-identified subject ID, COVID-19 status, age in years and sex. Where available, HLA class I and class II types were obtained from metadata supplied by the sample provider rather than from assay-based typing. Here is what the overall study found, with its caveats: The amount of clinical and demographic metadata varied by source and participant and was provided uncurated.

TCRbeta CDR3 regions were amplified from genomic DNA by means of the immunoSEQ Assay, a bias-controlled multiplex PCR. The authors' pipeline ran thus. The number of nucleated cells in each sample was estimated from the amplification of reference gene primers within the assay. To quantify the absolute abundance of each unique TCRbeta CDR3 rearrangement, sequence reads were collapsed and filtered. For each sample, productive Simpson clonality was calculated as the square root of Simpson's diversity index across productive rearrangements. The table comes from immuneACCESS by way of TCRdb, which keeps in-frame sequences with V and J called. Part of the clones is missing from these tables; in studies checked, under half for an unresolved V gene and the rest for unknown reasons. The DNA was the basis for D and trimming; V, J and clone size are from that table. This sample gives roughly 120,000 clones in total; roughly 79% of them show up just once. The biggest ten clones account for roughly 7.1% of the sample.

The receptor's source is a man between 65 and 85 years old with active or convalescent COVID-19. The specimen sequenced was peripheral blood.

The CDR3 is CASSLGSRGIGNTIYF. In nucleotides, the sequence is TGTGCCAGCAGCTTAGGAAGCAGGGGGATAGGAAACACCATATATTTT. The chain links TRBV7-9 with TRBJ1-3, and TRBD1 matches 7 of the central bases. V loses 1 base at its end and J loses 4 bases; junction bases beyond the gene matches: 7. Inclusive of the bounding cysteine and phenylalanine, the CDR3 is 16 residues long. Only CDR3 DNA is held: 48 bases, read in frame from base 1. According to the germline V gene (reference sequence), CDR1 reads SEHNR and CDR2 reads FQNEAQ.